This T cell receptor (beta chain) appears in the sequencing data of a study of human T cells and chemical hapten exposure (dated by TCRdb to the early 2020s). Background on the whole study: For sensitization, 2% DPC in acetone was applied to a 2 cm by 2 cm area of upper inner arm skin. Blood samples were taken from patients before sensitization (week 0) and then at 2, 6 and about 24 weeks after DPC sensitization. Around 30 alopecia patients provided blood for TCR sequencing at one to four time points (pre-sensitization, 2, 6 and 24 weeks). Peripheral blood TCR repertoire changes were tracked in vivo in alopecia patients during primary and secondary sensitization to the hapten diphenylcyclopropenone (DPC). Libraries were pooled for sequencing, and variation in per-sample TCR yields was attributed mainly to small differences in library volumes within the pool. Throughout the study period of about 25 weeks, patients also received therapeutic DPC doses to the scalp every week. Patch tests used Finn chambers with 0.01% DPC on the upper back, scored after 6 days by International Contact Dermatitis Research Group standards. The patient cohort, mostly female, included alopecia areata with under or over 50% scalp involvement, alopecia totalis and alopecia universalis.

What the authors observed across the whole study: The number of TCRs above 1 in 1000 frequency did not change with DPC sensitization; there was no evidence of global repertoire structure alterations. Compared with pre-sensitization or healthy control sets, expanded TCRs formed significantly more large CDR3 similarity clusters, which is consistent with antigen-driven responses. Because all patients had alopecia, a presumed autoimmune disease, the immune response of the patients might differ from that of healthy individuals. Patch test score was positively correlated with the number of PT1 expanded TCRs, with significance at thresholds 8, 16 and 32 but not at 4. Repeated subsampling changed both the strength of the expansion versus patch-test correlation and the threshold at which the correlation became significant.

This sample's time point label indicates: patch test 1, 2 weeks after DPC sensitization. The sample's treatment or condition label, decoded: therapeutic diphenylcyclopropenone sensitization with weekly scalp DPC. Blood at each patch-test visit was drawn before the patch test was applied. Patients were eligible if aged 18 to 70, diagnosed with alopecia and judged suitable for DPC therapy, and pregnant patients were excluded. Total RNA was extracted from unfractionated whole blood that had been collected in Tempus Blood RNA tubes. The CDR1 and CDR2 encoded by the germline V gene are SGHAT and FQNNGV. Deletion took 4 bases off V and 2 bases off J, with a span of 15 bases between the germline ends. From the cysteine up to the phenylalanine, the CDR3 has a length of 15 residues. The retained sequence is limited to the CDR3, 45 bases, with the frame set at the first base. Library construction relied on RACE. TCRdb shows the sequencer as NextSeq 500. During library preparation, unique molecular identifiers were attached to individual cDNA molecules so that TCRs could be counted quantitatively and reproducibly. Both TCR alpha and TCR beta chains were sequenced from each blood RNA sample. The paper's processing steps were these. Samples had a median of around 92,000 TCRs, with a range from about 23,224 to 750,000. The Decombinator software suite was used to annotate V, J and CDR3 in the TCR reads. For PS versus PT1 abundance plots, all samples were subsampled to the same number of TCRs (28,000). Expanded TCRs were defined as absent before sensitization and observed at least eight times at the 2-week time point. TCRdb redid the processing of the public reads, applying fastp at Q25 and MiXCR, and retained in-frame beta chains. Merged by CDR3 protein, the rows form single entries marked with the most common genes and DNA. The V and J calls, along with clone size, are taken from TCRdb and not from the paper's own processing. In all, the sample holds roughly 120,000 distinct CDR3 sequences, and around 13% of those were seen once. Roughly 0.92% of the sample rests with the top ten.

This clonotype was recorded a few times. The antigen this receptor binds is unknown. The sample holds no much larger clone one base away, and base qualities are not on file. The clonotype was recovered from a man in his late teens or twenties with alopecia areata. Some clones in this sample may be carry-over from other donors' samples. The source was whole blood, collected in connection with sensitization to the hapten diphenylcyclopropenone (DPC). In this chain, TRBV11-2 is recombined with TRBJ2-7; the D region possibly corresponds to TRBD1 (6 bases align). The CDR3 is CASSSAIQGTYEQYF. The DNA sequence is TGTGCCAGCAGCTCGGCCATACAGGGAACCTACGAGCAGTACTTC.